This entry lists 32 T cell receptor beta chains sequenced from one sample in a study of cytomegalovirus exposure and HLA in healthy donors. PCR used 60 Vbeta primers and 13 Jbeta primers. Measured with immunoSEQ multiplex PCR; TCRdb has only the in-frame clones, and not every one. The profile shows over 150,000 clones, about four fifths of them singletons. The sample taken for sequencing was PBMCs. All receptors derive from a male donor in good health and CMV-seronegative.

The rearrangement links TRBV5-6 to TRBJ2-4; 7 bases are shared with TRBD2. V trimming: 4 bases; J trimming: 5 bases; junction bases outside the gene matches: 6. The CDR3 has 14 residues. Germline V gene sequence: CDR1 SGHDT, CDR2 YYEEEE. The CDR3 coding sequence is TGTGCCAGCAGCGGGGGGGGTGTGGAAAACATTCAGTACTTC. This encodes CASSGGGVENIQYF.

The rearrangement uses TRBV28 and TRBJ2-7; possible D gene TRBD2, 5 bases. V was trimmed by 5 bases and J by 3 bases, leaving 17 bases between them. The CDR3 is 15 amino acids. The germline gives CDR1 MDHEN, CDR2 SYDVKM. DNA for the CDR3: TGTGCCAGCAGTCCCCTGAGAGCGGAGATCTACGAGCAGTACTTC. Translating it yields CASSPLRAEIYEQYF.

This clone was found a few times. Other DNA variants within this sample encode the same CDR3. This rearrangement joins TRBV4-3 to TRBJ1-3, with 7 bases aligning to TRBD1. The CDR3 totals 15 residues. V was clipped by 0 bases and J by 4 bases; unmatched bases: 3. Germline CDR1 is LGHNA and CDR2 is YSLEER. CDR3 nucleotides: TGCGCCAGCAGCCAAGACCCGACAGGGGGAAACACCATATATTTT. Encoded protein: CASSQDPTGGNTIYF.

This chain links TRBV10-3 with TRBJ2-1, with TRBD2 matching 10 bases. Trimming at V came to 3 bases and at J to 4 bases, leaving 3 bases not matched to a gene. The CDR3 is 15 amino acids. CDR1 is ENHRY, CDR2 SYGVKD, per germline. The CDR3, as DNA: TGTGCCATCAGTGAAAGGACTAGCGGTTACAATGAGCAGTTCTTC. As protein: CAISERTSGYNEQFF.

The chain joins TRBV6-5 to TRBJ1-1; tentatively, D is TRBD1 (5 bases). The germline V gene has CDR1 MNHEY and CDR2 SVGAGI. The V and J ends lost 5 bases and 5 bases respectively, with 18 bases between them. The CDR3 extends over 15 amino acids. CDR3 amino acids: CASSAPGQGSTEAFF. CDR3 nucleotides: TGTGCCAGCAGTGCCCCCGGGCAGGGAAGTACTGAAGCTTTCTTT.

This clone was found a few times. V and J are TRBV6-6 and TRBJ2-2; D uncertain. Germline V gives CDR1 MNHNY, CDR2 SVGAGI (reference sequence). V was cut by 4 bases and J by 7 bases, with 7 bases left in between. The CDR3 extends over 12 amino acids. CDR3 loop: CASSSVNGELFF. The CDR3 region has the DNA TGTGCCAGCAGTTCCGTTAACGGGGAGCTGTTTTTT.

This clone was picked up one time. V is TRBV6-5 and J is TRBJ2-3; 10 bases are shared with TRBD2. Looked up from germline, CDR1 is MNHEY and CDR2 is SVGAGI. V trimming: 6 bases; J trimming: 6 bases; junction bases outside the gene matches: 6. This CDR3 has 14 residues. DNA for the CDR3: TGTGCCAGCAGACCGGGACTAGCGATGGATACGCAGTATTTT. It yields the protein CASRPGLAMDTQYF.

V usage is TRBV7-9 and J usage is TRBJ2-3; tentatively, D is TRBD1 (5 bases). The CDR3 has 14 residues. Trimming took 8 bases from V and 4 from J, leaving 16 bases between them. CDR1 and CDR2 from the germline V gene are SEHNR and FQNEAQ (reference sequence). The CDR3 DNA is TGTGCCAGCGGTCGACTTGGGGCCCCAGATACGCAGTATTTT. Translation gives CASGRLGAPDTQYF.

This chain links TRBV28 with TRBJ2-1; no definite D call. Trimming removed 2 bases from V and 0 bases from J, with 5 bases in between. Germline V lookup: CDR1 MDHEN, CDR2 SYDVKM. The CDR3 runs 14 residues. The CDR3 spells CASSLTASYNEQFF. The CDR3 coding sequence is TGTGCCAGCAGTTTAACTGCCTCCTACAATGAGCAGTTCTTC.

CDR3 residues: CAISRQGALDDEQYF. The CDR3 DNA reads as TGTGCCATCAGTAGACAGGGGGCGCTGGACGACGAGCAGTACTTC. V usage is TRBV10-3 and J usage is TRBJ2-7, with TRBD1 matching over 10 bases. From germline, CDR1 is ENHRY and CDR2 SYGVKD. CDR3 size: 15 residues. J lost 5 bases, V lost 5 bases, and 9 bases had no gene match.

The chain employs TRBV6-5 and TRBJ2-7, with unresolved D. The germline CDR1 and CDR2 sequences are MNHEY and SVGAGI. The CDR3 has 12 residues. Trimming removed 0 bases at V and 4 bases at J, with 4 bases between. CDR3 nucleotides: TGTGCCAGCAGTTACTCGTCGTACGAGCAGTACTTC. As protein: CASSYSSYEQYF.

The chain employs TRBV7-6 and TRBJ2-5; D might be TRBD2 (5 bases). The V gene's germline CDR1 is SGHVS and CDR2 FNYEAQ. V was shortened by 1 base and J by 1 base, with 10 bases between the two germline ends. There are 15 residues in the CDR3. The CDR3 region has the DNA TGTGCCAGCAGCTTAGAAAGGAGGATCCAAGAGACCCAGTACTTC. This sequence encodes CASSLERRIQETQYF. Full variable domain (remainder filled in from reference TRBV7-6 and TRBJ2-5): GAGVSQSPRYKVTKRGQDVALRCDPISGHVSLYWYRQALGQGPEFLTYFNYEAQQDKSGLPNDRFSAERPEGSISTLTIQRTEQRDSAMYRCASSLERRIQETQYFGPGTRLLVL.

The chain links TRBV7-9 to TRBJ2-2; D is possibly TRBD1 (5 bases). V was clipped by 1 base and J by 5 bases, with 11 bases between them. Germline loops: CDR1 SEHNR, CDR2 FQNEAQ (reference sequence). This CDR3 is 15 amino acids long. DNA of the CDR3: TGTGCCAGCAGCTTAGGCAGGGCTGGGACCGGGGAGCTGTTTTTT. Protein product: CASSLGRAGTGELFF.

This clone showed up just a few times. CDR3 DNA sequence: TGTGCCAGTAGTATAAGAGAGCGAGGGGAGCTGTTTTTT. It is translated as CASSIRERGELFF. The chain has TRBV19 and TRBJ2-2, with D uncertain. Per the germline V gene, CDR1 is LNHDA and CDR2 is SQIVND (reference sequence). The V gene lost 2 bases and the J gene lost 8 bases, with 9 bases spanning the gap. The length of the CDR3 is 13 residues.

The chain is built from TRBV7-9 and TRBJ1-5; the match to TRBD1 covers 7 bases. CDR1 and CDR2 from the germline V gene are SEHNR and FQNEAQ (reference sequence). The CDR3 is 14 residues long. V trimming: 8 bases; J trimming: 6 bases; junction bases outside the gene matches: 10. The CDR3 region is CASSRGQGGQPQHF. The CDR3 DNA sequence: TGTGCCAGCTCCCGAGGGCAGGGGGGTCAGCCCCAGCATTTT.

The chain links TRBV28 to TRBJ2-7; 9 bases fit TRBD1. The CDR3 runs to 14 residues. Germline trimming cut 5 bases from V and 4 bases from J; bases unmatched to any gene: 6. The germline V gene encodes CDR1 MDHEN and CDR2 SYDVKM. The DNA for the CDR3 is TGTGCCAGCAGTCTCGGGACAGGGAGGTACGAGCAGTACTTC. It translates to CASSLGTGRYEQYF. The complete variable domain, with remaining parts taken from reference TRBV28 and TRBJ2-7, reads DVKVTQSSRYLVKRTGEKVFLECVQDMDHENMFWYRQDPGLGLRLIYFSYDVKMKEKGDIPEGYSVSREKKERFSLILESASTNQTSMYLCASSLGTGRYEQYFGPGTRLTVT.

This clone was counted between two and nine times. V usage is TRBV6-6 and J usage is TRBJ1-5; weak D call: TRBD1 (6 bases). Germline CDR1 MNHNY, CDR2 SVGAGI (reference sequence). There are 15 residues in the CDR3. The V and J ends lost 2 bases and 4 bases respectively, with 12 bases between them. The CDR3 DNA is TGTGCCAGCAGTTACCTGGGACAACTTAATCAGCCCCAGCATTTT. Protein product: CASSYLGQLNQPQHF.

The chain employs TRBV6-1 and TRBJ1-5; unclear D gene. The CDR3 extends over 15 amino acids. Germline V gives CDR1 MNHNS, CDR2 SASEGT. With 10 bases removed from V and 0 bases from J, the gap between germline ends came to 16 bases. CDR3 in DNA: TGTGCCATCTTTAAGGGCGGGGATAGCAATCAGCCCCAGCATTTT. Its protein is CAIFKGGDSNQPQHF.

The chain carries TRBV9 and TRBJ2-3; weak D call: TRBD1 (7 bases). There are 15 residues in the CDR3. V dropped 0 bases and J dropped 3 bases, with 11 bases sitting between them. Germline V gene lookup returns CDR1 SGDLS and CDR2 YYNGEE. In DNA, the CDR3 is TGTGCCAGCAGCGTAGGACAGGGAGGTACAGATACGCAGTATTTT. As protein: CASSVGQGGTDTQYF.

V is TRBV5-6 and J is TRBJ2-7; tentatively, D is TRBD1 (5 bases). This CDR3 is built from 16 residues. V was pared by 0 bases and J by 3 bases, with 16 bases between. Germline V lookup: CDR1 SGHDT, CDR2 YYEEEE. The CDR3 DNA follows: TGTGCCAGCAGCTTGGGGGGCTTTGGGTTCCTCTACGAGCAGTACTTC. Its protein is CASSLGGFGFLYEQYF.

CDR3 bases: TGTGCCATGTCCGGTACTAGCGGGGGGGTAAATGAGCAGTTCTTC. This encodes CAMSGTSGGVNEQFF. This chain links TRBV10-3 with TRBJ2-1, with 13 bases matching TRBD2. Germline loops: CDR1 ENHRY, CDR2 SYGVKD. CDR3 length: 15 amino acids. V gave up 9 bases and J gave up 7 bases; unmatched junction bases: 9.

The chain is built from TRBV28 and TRBJ1-5, with a possible D match to TRBD1 (6 bases). This CDR3 spans 17 amino acids. Trimming left V 0 bases short and J 0 bases short, with 12 bases between. CDR1 and CDR2 (germline): MDHEN, SYDVKM. The CDR3 bases are TGTGCCAGCAGTTTATGGGACAGAAAGAATAGCAATCAGCCCCAGCATTTT. It yields the protein CASSLWDRKNSNQPQHF.

The V gene is TRBV11-2, the J gene TRBJ2-1; 7 nucleotides agree with TRBD1. The CDR3 has 15 residues. In germline, CDR1 is SGHAT, CDR2 FQNNGV. Trimming cost V 1 base and J 7 bases; bases outside gene matches: 7. The CDR3 here is CASSLGQGGMNEQFF. CDR3 coding DNA: TGTGCCAGCAGCTTAGGACAGGGTGGGATGAATGAGCAGTTCTTC.

This chain joins TRBV29-1 and TRBJ2-2; D not certain. This CDR3 is 13 amino acids long. V was pared by 0 bases and J by 7 bases, with 9 bases between. The germline gives CDR1 SQVTM, CDR2 ANQGSEA. CDR3 sequence: CSVEEPPSGELFF. The CDR3 DNA reads TGCAGCGTTGAAGAGCCACCGAGCGGGGAGCTGTTTTTT.

This clone was recorded a few times. The V call is TRBV4-3, the J call TRBJ1-5, with a tentative D call TRBD1 (6 bases). Germline V gene sequence: CDR1 LGHNA, CDR2 YSLEER. Trimming took off 1 base at V and 4 bases at J, with 14 bases between the two ends. The CDR3 extends over 16 amino acids. CDR3: CASSQVSGQPNQPQHF. In DNA form, the CDR3 reads TGCGCCAGCAGCCAAGTGAGCGGACAGCCTAATCAGCCCCAGCATTTT.

The J gene is TRBJ1-5, the V gene TRBV9; 9 bases line up with TRBD1. This CDR3 spans 14 amino acids. CDR1 and CDR2 from the germline V gene are SGDLS and YYNGEE. J gave up 3 bases and V 4 bases, and 2 bases lay outside the gene matches. The CDR3 bases are TGTGCCAGCAGCTGGACAGGGGCCAATCAGCCCCAGCATTTT. This gives the protein CASSWTGANQPQHF. Filled out from reference TRBV9 and TRBJ1-5, the complete variable domain reads DSGVTQTPKHLITATGQRVTLRCSPRSGDLSVYWYQQSLDQGLQFLIQYYNGEERAKGNILERFSAQQFPDLHSELNLSSLELGDSALYFCASSWTGANQPQHFGDGTRLSIL.

This clone was seen a single time. This chain joins TRBV28 and TRBJ2-2, with 9 bases that match TRBD2. CDR1 MDHEN and CDR2 SYDVKM come from the germline V gene. V dropped 3 bases and J dropped 1; count of bases not matched to a gene: 6. CDR3 length: 17 amino acids. CDR3 sequence (DNA): TGTGCCAGCAGTTTGATAGCGGGAGTGCTGAACACCGGGGAGCTGTTTTTT. Its translation is CASSLIAGVLNTGELFF.

The CDR3 protein is CASSYSMFSGGTQYF. The DNA for the CDR3 is TGTGCCAGCAGTTACTCGATGTTTAGCGGGGGTACCCAGTACTTC. This sequence joins TRBV6-5 and TRBJ2-5; 9 nucleotides align to TRBD2. CDR1 is MNHEY and CDR2 is SVGAGI in the germline V gene. J gave up 8 bases and V 0 bases, and 7 bases lay outside the gene matches. The CDR3 is made up of 15 amino acids.

The chain carries TRBV30 and TRBJ1-5; D possibly corresponds to TRBD1 (6 bases). Looked up from germline, CDR1 is GTSNPN and CDR2 is SVGIG (reference sequence). The CDR3 is 14 residues long. Trimming shortened V by 4 bases and J by 5 bases, and 15 bases separated the two germline ends. In DNA, the CDR3 is TGTGCCTGGAATCCAGGGGCAAGCTATCAGCCCCAGCATTTT. This encodes CAWNPGASYQPQHF.

J is TRBJ1-2 and V is TRBV6-5; 10 bases match TRBD1. The V gene's germline CDR1 is MNHEY and CDR2 SVGAGI. This CDR3 is built from 14 residues. V gave up 4 bases and J gave up 5 bases; unmatched junction bases: 4. The CDR3 region is CASSWTGGRYGYTF. DNA for the CDR3: TGTGCCAGCAGTTGGACAGGGGGACGGTATGGCTACACCTTC.

This clone has just a few counts. V and J are TRBV6-1 and TRBJ1-4, with 8 bases matching TRBD1. The V segment lost 1 base and the J segment 8 bases; nucleotides outside the gene matches: 9. Germline CDR1 and CDR2: MNHNS and SASEGT. The CDR3 totals 16 residues. CDR3 loop: CASSEVQGARGEKLFF. In nucleotides, the CDR3 is TGTGCCAGCAGTGAAGTCCAGGGGGCGAGGGGGGAAAAACTGTTTTTT.

The gene calls are TRBV6-5 and TRBJ1-1; D is unclear. Trimming removed 5 bases from V and 0 bases from J, with 10 bases in between. The germline V gene has CDR1 MNHEY and CDR2 SVGAGI. The CDR3 is made up of 14 amino acids. The CDR3 loop is CASSPSVVNTEAFF. The CDR3 DNA follows: TGTGCCAGCAGTCCTTCGGTGGTGAACACTGAAGCTTTCTTT.